The following is a T cell receptor beta chain sequence with its context. This CDR3 spans 11 amino acids. Trimming took off 4 bases at V and 10 bases at J, with 13 bases between the two ends. Germline CDR1 is SQVTM and CDR2 is ANQGSEA. The data are from a study of OX40 agonist ivuxolimab in advanced cancers. Sequencing was performed with immunoSEQ multiplex PCR; in TCRdb, only in-frame clones are kept and a portion is missing. The top ten hold 0.55% to 0.7% of the sample, which has some 41,000 clones, around nine tenths seen once. This TCR derives from an adult with an advanced solid tumor such as melanoma, head and neck, liver or kidney cancer. The V and J genes are TRBV29-1 and TRBJ1-2; no definite D call. The sample in question was CD4+ or CD8+ T cells sorted from blood, obtained in a trial of the OX40 agonist ivuxolimab. CDR3 DNA sequence: TGCAGCGTTGGGTTGAGTGTAACCTACACCTTC. Its protein product is CSVGLSVTYTF.